This T cell receptor (beta chain) was captured by sequencing in a study of OX40 agonist ivuxolimab in advanced cancers. In the study overall: Three patients, one with hepatocellular carcinoma and two with cutaneous melanoma, responded partially. Points from the study as a whole: The mean number of expanded clones was higher in CD8+ T cells than in CD4+. No determination was made of the antigen specificity of the expanded peripheral T cells.

V gave up 4 bases and J gave up 0 bases, with 19 bases separating them. The CDR3 is 19 residues long. CDR1 is KGHSH and CDR2 is LQKENI in the germline V gene. Some clones are missing from TCRdb's copy, which holds only in-frame ones; the method was immunoSEQ multiplex PCR. This sample has about 37,000 clones, with around 89% found just once. Cycle 7 day 1, cycle 4 day 1, and baseline were the timepoints at which blood was sampled. In regard to this clone: Its antigen is not known.

V usage is TRBV18 and J usage is TRBJ2-6; possibly TRBD2 for D (5 bases). Sequencing was performed on CD4+ or CD8+ T cells sorted from blood, taken in a trial of the OX40 agonist ivuxolimab. The TCR originated in an adult with an advanced solid tumor such as melanoma, head and neck, liver or kidney cancer. In DNA, the CDR3 is TGTGCCAGCTCACGCGGGCTCGTCCGCGATATCTCTGGGGCCAACGTCCTGACTTTC. This encodes CASSRGLVRDISGANVLTF.